The 23 T cell receptor beta chains below were found in one sample sequenced in a study of blood T cell repertoires in COVID-19. Libraries were prepared by immunoSEQ multiplex PCR; TCRdb keeps only in-frame clonotypes and omits some of them. Of some 260,000 clones listed, under 90% were seen once; the top ten hold 4.1%. Specimen: PBMCs or T cells enriched from blood (not recorded which). The receptors were sampled from a man aged 25-40 years with acute COVID-19.

The V call is TRBV3-1 (or the pseudogene TRBV3-2), the J call TRBJ1-1, with TRBD1 identical over 10 bases. Germline-derived CDR1 and CDR2 are LGHDT and YNNKEL (reference sequence). J was trimmed by 4 bases and V by 3 bases; bases with no gene match: 2. This CDR3 spans 14 amino acids. Written as DNA, the CDR3 is TGTGCCAGCAGCCACCGGACAGGGGGCACTGAAGCTTTCTTT. This translates into CASSHRTGGTEAFF.

The chain carries TRBV28 and TRBJ1-1; the match to TRBD1 covers 8 bases. The V and J ends lost 7 bases and 2 bases, in that order; junction bases with no gene match: 6. The CDR3 length is 14 residues. Looked up from germline, CDR1 is MDHEN and CDR2 is SYDVKM. The CDR3 DNA reads as TGTGCCAGCATCGGGACAGGAGATAACACTGAAGCTTTCTTT. Protein sequence: CASIGTGDNTEAFF.

J is TRBJ2-5 and V is TRBV29-1, with a weak D call TRBD2 (6 bases). The V gene's germline CDR1 is SQVTM and CDR2 ANQGSEA. The CDR3 runs to 13 residues. Trimming removed 7 bases from V and 4 bases from J, with 16 bases in between. CDR3 sequence reads: CSAQIGGRETQYF. The CDR3 DNA sequence: TGCAGCGCGCAGATTGGAGGGCGAGAGACCCAGTACTTC. Looking up the rest from reference TRBV29-1 and TRBJ2-5 gives the full variable domain: SAVISQKPSRDICQRGTSLTIQCQVDSQVTMMFWYRQQPGQSLTLIATANQGSEATYESGFVIDKFPISRPNLTFSTLTVSNMSPEDSSIYLCSAQIGGRETQYFGPGTRLLVL.

The J gene is TRBJ2-5, the V gene TRBV19; 15 bases line up with TRBD2. Germline trimming cut 4 bases from V and 5 bases from J; bases unmatched to any gene: 2. The CDR3 runs 15 residues. From germline, CDR1 is LNHDA and CDR2 SQIVND (reference sequence). The CDR3 nucleotides read TGTGCCAGTAGTACCGGACTAGCGGGAGGGGAGACCCAGTACTTC. Protein product: CASSTGLAGGETQYF.

V gene TRBV9 combines with J gene TRBJ1-5, with TRBD1 as a possible D gene (6 bases). Trimming took 0 bases from V and 6 from J, leaving 10 bases between them. Germline lookup yields CDR1 SGDLS and CDR2 YYNGEE. The CDR3 consists of 14 residues. The CDR3 bases are TGTGCCAGCAGCGTAGGACGAGGGGGTCAGCCCCAGCATTTT. Its translation is CASSVGRGGQPQHF.

The chain uses TRBV2 and TRBJ2-1; weak D call: TRBD2 (6 bases). Germline V gene sequence: CDR1 SNHLY, CDR2 FYNNEI. This CDR3 has 14 amino acids. The V gene lost 6 bases and the J gene lost 4 bases, with 13 bases spanning the gap. CDR3: CASRGAGPYNEQFF. As DNA, the CDR3 is TGTGCCAGCAGAGGTGCGGGGCCTTACAATGAGCAGTTCTTC.

This clone was seen more than once but under ten times. This sequence joins TRBV19 and TRBJ1-2; 7 nucleotides match TRBD1. There are 15 residues in the CDR3. The ends lost 4 bases at V and 4 bases at J; junction bases unmatched: 9. Germline V gives CDR1 LNHDA, CDR2 SQIVND (reference sequence). This chain's CDR3 is CASSTPDRAGYGYTF. The CDR3 DNA follows: TGTGCCAGTAGTACCCCCGACAGGGCGGGCTATGGCTACACCTTC.

The gene calls are TRBV18 and TRBJ1-4; perhaps TRBD1 as D (6 bases). Germline CDR1 and CDR2: KGHSH and LQKENI. The CDR3 totals 15 residues. The V end lost 4 bases, the J end lost 6 bases, and 15 bases lay between the germline ends. As DNA, the CDR3 is TGTGCCAGCTCACGGAGAGAAAGGACAGATGAAAAACTGTTTTTT. Its translation is CASSRRERTDEKLFF.

The chain combines TRBV4-2 with TRBJ1-4, with 7 positions matching TRBD1. This CDR3 region has 15 residues. Germline CDR1 and CDR2: LGHNA and YNFKEQ. The trim removed 2 bases at V and 6 bases at J, leaving 6 bases unmatched. The CDR3 DNA is TGTGCCAGCAGCCAACCCGGGCAGGGGGATGAAAAACTGTTTTTT. It translates to CASSQPGQGDEKLFF.

J is TRBJ2-3 and V is TRBV5-8; a weak D match, TRBD2 (5 bases). CDR1 SGHTS and CDR2 YDEGEE come from the germline V gene. The ends were cut back, 0 bases at V and 3 bases at J, with 8 bases in the middle. This CDR3 comprises 14 residues. The CDR3 DNA reads TGTGCCAGCAGCTTGGGAGGGATGACAGATACGCAGTATTTT. Amino acids: CASSLGGMTDTQYF. The variable domain in full, completed from reference TRBV5-8 and TRBJ2-3, reads EAGVTQSPTHLIKTRGQQATLRCSPISGHTSVYWYQQALGLGLQFLLWYDEGEERNRGNFPPRFSGRQFPNYSSELNVNALELEDSALYLCASSLGGMTDTQYFGPGTRLTVL.

The rearrangement uses TRBV6-5 and TRBJ1-1; no reliable D call. CDR1 is MNHEY, CDR2 SVGAGI, per germline. Trimming cost V 6 bases and J 4 bases, with 18 bases left between them. The CDR3 consists of 15 residues. The CDR3 DNA is TGTGCCAGCAGCCCGGTCGTTGTTCCTGGCACTGAAGCTTTCTTT. Protein: CASSPVVVPGTEAFF.

The chain is built from TRBV28 and TRBJ1-6, with D uncertain. Germline CDR1 reads MDHEN; CDR2 reads SYDVKM. Trimming removed 3 bases from V and 5 bases from J, with 8 bases in between. The CDR3 runs 14 residues. As DNA, the CDR3 is TGTGCCAGCAGTTTTTCGGGGAATAATTCACCCCTCCACTTT. It is translated as CASSFSGNNSPLHF. The full variable domain, in which reference TRBV28 and TRBJ1-6 provide the parts outside the CDR3, is DVKVTQSSRYLVKRTGEKVFLECVQDMDHENMFWYRQDPGLGLRLIYFSYDVKMKEKGDIPEGYSVSREKKERFSLILESASTNQTSMYLCASSFSGNNSPLHFGNGTRLTVT.

The V gene is TRBV5-1, the J gene TRBJ1-1; tentative D call: TRBD1 (5 bases). Trimming took 3 bases from V and 4 from J, leaving 19 bases between them. CDR3 size: 16 residues. Germline assignment: CDR1 SGHRS and CDR2 YFSETQ. CDR3 region: CASSSRAGGTSTEAFF. The CDR3 DNA reads as TGCGCCAGCAGCTCCCGGGCCGGGGGAACTTCCACTGAAGCTTTCTTT. The complete variable domain, with remaining parts taken from reference TRBV5-1 and TRBJ1-1, reads KAGVTQTPRYLIKTRGQQVTLSCSPISGHRSVSWYQQTPGQGLQFLFEYFSETQRNKGNFPGRFSGRQFSNSRSEMNVSTLELGDSALYLCASSSRAGGTSTEAFFGQGTRLTVV.

The gene calls are TRBV9 and TRBJ1-2, with no clear D. The CDR3 has 16 residues. The V and J ends lost 4 bases and 7 bases respectively, with 23 bases between them. Germline loops: CDR1 SGDLS, CDR2 YYNGEE. The CDR3 DNA is TGTGCCAGCAGCACGGGATCTACTAACCCCCTCCGTGGCTACACCTTC. It yields the protein CASSTGSTNPLRGYTF.

The CDR3 nucleotides read TGTGCCACCAGCAGAGGAGCGCATACGAATTCACCCCTCCACTTT. Translated: CATSRGAHTNSPLHF. The gene calls are TRBV15 and TRBJ1-6; D unresolved. V was trimmed by 1 base and J by 7 bases, leaving 11 bases between them. The CDR3 runs to 15 residues. CDR1 is LNHNV, CDR2 YYDKDF, per germline (reference sequence).

J is TRBJ1-4 and V is TRBV5-1; 8 nucleotides line up with TRBD1. After removal of 3 bases from V and 3 bases from J, the junction contained 1 base not matched to a gene. CDR3 size: 14 residues. Germline lookup yields CDR1 SGHRS and CDR2 YFSETQ. The CDR3 DNA reads as TGCGCCAGCAGCTGGACAGGGTCTAATGAAAAACTGTTTTTT. Residues: CASSWTGSNEKLFF.

The V and J genes are TRBV3-1 (or the pseudogene TRBV3-2) and TRBJ1-2; the D gene is possibly TRBD1 (5 bases). V lost 1 base and J 2 bases, leaving 8 bases between the germline ends. The CDR3 has 14 residues. Germline CDR1 is LGHDT and CDR2 is YNNKEL (reference sequence). In DNA, the CDR3 is TGTGCCAGCAGCCAAGGACAGATGAACTATGGCTACACCTTC. Its protein is CASSQGQMNYGYTF.

The chain links TRBV3-1 (or the pseudogene TRBV3-2) to TRBJ2-4; the match to TRBD1 covers 8 bases. CDR1 and CDR2 (germline): LGHDT, YNNKEL (reference sequence). J gave up 0 bases and V 4 bases, and 17 bases lay outside the gene matches. This CDR3 is built from 20 residues. The CDR3: CASSRKIPGQVNLAKNIQYF. In nucleotides, the CDR3 is TGTGCCAGCAGCCGAAAGATCCCGGGACAGGTTAATTTAGCCAAAAACATTCAGTACTTC.

This clone turned up a few times. This chain uses TRBV4-2 with TRBJ1-6; no reliable D call. Germline V gene sequence: CDR1 LGHNA, CDR2 YNFKEQ. This CDR3 comprises 12 residues. V was trimmed by 1 base and J by 10 bases, leaving 5 bases between them. The CDR3 DNA reads as TGTGCCAGCAGCCAAGGAGGCTCACCCCTCCACTTT. Translation gives CASSQGGSPLHF.

The V gene is TRBV3-1 (or the pseudogene TRBV3-2), the J gene TRBJ1-1; no clear D. With 2 bases removed from V and 7 bases from J, the gap between germline ends came to 5 bases. The CDR3 extends over 11 amino acids. CDR1 and CDR2 from the germline V gene are LGHDT and YNNKEL (reference sequence). CDR3: CASSQFGEAFF. CDR3 sequence (DNA): TGTGCCAGCAGCCAATTCGGTGAAGCTTTCTTT.

The V gene is TRBV5-4, the J gene TRBJ1-2; 7 bases are a match to TRBD1. The J segment lost 8 bases and the V segment lost 4 bases, leaving 8 bases of the junction unmatched. Germline V gene lookup returns CDR1 SGHNT and CDR2 YYREEE (reference sequence). The CDR3 is 13 amino acids. CDR3 sequence reads: CASSLDRVGGYTF. The CDR3 region has the DNA TGTGCCAGCAGCCTCGACAGGGTTGGGGGCTACACCTTC.

The rearrangement uses TRBV6-5 and TRBJ1-1; 8 nucleotides align to TRBD1. The length of the CDR3 is 14 residues. CDR1 is MNHEY, CDR2 SVGAGI, per germline. V was pared by 6 bases and J by 8 bases, with 11 bases of the junction left unmatched. The chain's CDR3 is CASRGNRQGREAFF. The CDR3 region has the DNA TGTGCCAGCAGGGGGAACCGACAGGGGAGGGAAGCTTTCTTT.

The V and J genes are TRBV18 and TRBJ1-4; D is unresolved. Trimming removed 6 bases from V and 0 bases from J, with 17 bases in between. Germline-derived CDR1 and CDR2 are KGHSH and LQKENI. This CDR3 region has 17 residues. The chain's CDR3 is CASSRVHGIATNEKLFF. CDR3 DNA sequence: TGTGCCAGCTCTCGGGTTCACGGGATTGCAACTAATGAAAAACTGTTTTTT.